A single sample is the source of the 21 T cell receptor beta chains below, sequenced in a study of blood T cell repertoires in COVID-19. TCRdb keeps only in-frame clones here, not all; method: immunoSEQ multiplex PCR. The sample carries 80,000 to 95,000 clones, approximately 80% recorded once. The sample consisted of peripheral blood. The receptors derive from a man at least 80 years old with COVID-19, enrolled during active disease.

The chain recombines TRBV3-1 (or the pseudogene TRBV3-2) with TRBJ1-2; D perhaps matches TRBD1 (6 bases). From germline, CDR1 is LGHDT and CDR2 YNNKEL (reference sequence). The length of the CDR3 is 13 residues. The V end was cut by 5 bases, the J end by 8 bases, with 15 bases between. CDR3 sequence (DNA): TGTGCCAGCAGCGATACAGGGCCCAACGGCTACACCTTC. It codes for CASSDTGPNGYTF.

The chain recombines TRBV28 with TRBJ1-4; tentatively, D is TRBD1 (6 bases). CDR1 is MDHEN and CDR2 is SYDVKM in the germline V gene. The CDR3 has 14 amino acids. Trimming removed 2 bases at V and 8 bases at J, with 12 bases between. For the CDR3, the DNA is TGTGCCAGCAGTTTAGCAGGGGTAGGGGAAAAACTGTTTTTT. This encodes CASSLAGVGEKLFF.

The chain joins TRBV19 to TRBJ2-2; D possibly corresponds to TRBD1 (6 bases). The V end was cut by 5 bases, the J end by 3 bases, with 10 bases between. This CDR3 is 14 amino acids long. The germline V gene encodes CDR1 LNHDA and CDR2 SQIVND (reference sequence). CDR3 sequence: CASSLYRDTGELFF. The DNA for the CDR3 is TGTGCCAGTAGTTTGTACAGGGACACCGGGGAGCTGTTTTTT. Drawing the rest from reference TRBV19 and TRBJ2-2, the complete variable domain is DGGITQSPKYLFRKEGQNVTLSCEQNLNHDAMYWYRQDPGQGLRLIYYSQIVNDFQKGDIAEGYSVSREKKESFPLTVTSAQKNPTAFYLCASSLYRDTGELFFGEGSRLTVL.

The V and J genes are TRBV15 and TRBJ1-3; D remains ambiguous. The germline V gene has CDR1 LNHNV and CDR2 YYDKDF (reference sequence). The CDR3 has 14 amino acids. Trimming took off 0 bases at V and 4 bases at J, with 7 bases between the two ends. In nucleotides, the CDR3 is TGTGCCACCAGCAGAGATCCGAGGGGAAACACCATATATTTT. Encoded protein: CATSRDPRGNTIYF.

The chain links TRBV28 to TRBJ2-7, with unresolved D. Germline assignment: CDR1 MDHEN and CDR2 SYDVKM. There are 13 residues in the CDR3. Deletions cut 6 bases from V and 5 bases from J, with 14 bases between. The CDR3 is CASSFTNENEQYF. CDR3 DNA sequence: TGTGCCAGCAGCTTTACAAACGAAAACGAGCAGTACTTC.

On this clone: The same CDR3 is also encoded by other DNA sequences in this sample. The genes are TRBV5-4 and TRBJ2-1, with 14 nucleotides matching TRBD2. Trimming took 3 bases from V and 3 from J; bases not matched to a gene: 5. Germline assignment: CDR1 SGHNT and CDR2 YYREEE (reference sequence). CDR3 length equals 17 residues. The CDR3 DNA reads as TGTGCCAGCAGCTCTAGGACTAGCGGGAGGTACTACAATGAGCAGTTCTTC. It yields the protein CASSSRTSGRYYNEQFF.

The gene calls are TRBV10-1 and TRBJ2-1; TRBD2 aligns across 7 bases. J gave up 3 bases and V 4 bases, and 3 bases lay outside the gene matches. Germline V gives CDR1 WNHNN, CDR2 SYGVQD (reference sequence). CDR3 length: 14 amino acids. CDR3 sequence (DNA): TGCGCCAGCAGTGGCGGGACTATCTACAATGAGCAGTTCTTC. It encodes CASSGGTIYNEQFF.

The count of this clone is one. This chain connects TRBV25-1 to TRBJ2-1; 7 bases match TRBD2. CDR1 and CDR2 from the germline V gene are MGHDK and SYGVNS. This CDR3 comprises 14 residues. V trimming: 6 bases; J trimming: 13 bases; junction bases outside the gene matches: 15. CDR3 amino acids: CASSLREERDLQFF. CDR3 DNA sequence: TGTGCCAGCAGCCTCCGGGAGGAGCGGGACTTACAGTTCTTC.

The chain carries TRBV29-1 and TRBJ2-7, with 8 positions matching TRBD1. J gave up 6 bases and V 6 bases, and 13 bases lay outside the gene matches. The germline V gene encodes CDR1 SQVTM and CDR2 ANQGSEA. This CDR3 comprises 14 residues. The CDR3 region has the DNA TGCAGCGTCGTCTCCGGGACAGGTATCTCCGAGCAGTACTTC. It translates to CSVVSGTGISEQYF.

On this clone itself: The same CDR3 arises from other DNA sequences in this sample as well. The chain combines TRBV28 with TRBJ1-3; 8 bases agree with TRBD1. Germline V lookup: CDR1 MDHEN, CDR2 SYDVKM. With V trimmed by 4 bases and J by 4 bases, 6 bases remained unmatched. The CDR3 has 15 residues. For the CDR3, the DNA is TGTGCCAGCAGTTCTAGGACAGGGTTAGGAAACACCATATATTTT. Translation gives CASSSRTGLGNTIYF.

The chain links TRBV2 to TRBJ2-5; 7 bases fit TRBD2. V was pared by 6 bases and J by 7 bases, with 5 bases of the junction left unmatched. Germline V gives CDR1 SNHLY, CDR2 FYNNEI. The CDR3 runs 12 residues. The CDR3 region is CASRRERGTQYF. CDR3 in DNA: TGTGCCAGCAGGAGAGAGCGGGGGACCCAGTACTTC.

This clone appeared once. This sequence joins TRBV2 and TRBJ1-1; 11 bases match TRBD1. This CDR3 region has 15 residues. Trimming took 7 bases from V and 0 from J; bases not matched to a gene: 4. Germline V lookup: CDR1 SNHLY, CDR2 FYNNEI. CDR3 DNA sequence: TGTGCCAGCATCCGGGACAGGGGGATGAACACTGAAGCTTTCTTT. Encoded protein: CASIRDRGMNTEAFF.

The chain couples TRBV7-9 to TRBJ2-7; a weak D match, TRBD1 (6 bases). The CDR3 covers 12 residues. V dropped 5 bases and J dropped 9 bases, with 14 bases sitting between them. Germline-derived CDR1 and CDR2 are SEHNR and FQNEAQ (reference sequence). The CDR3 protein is CASSPDSLRQYF. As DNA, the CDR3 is TGTGCCAGCAGCCCGGACAGCCTCAGGCAGTACTTC.

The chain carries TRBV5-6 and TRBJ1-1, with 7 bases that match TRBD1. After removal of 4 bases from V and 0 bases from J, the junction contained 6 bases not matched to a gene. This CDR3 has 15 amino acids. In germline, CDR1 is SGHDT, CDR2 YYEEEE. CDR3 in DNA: TGTGCCAGCAGCACGTTGACAGGGTTGAACACTGAAGCTTTCTTT. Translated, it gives CASSTLTGLNTEAFF.

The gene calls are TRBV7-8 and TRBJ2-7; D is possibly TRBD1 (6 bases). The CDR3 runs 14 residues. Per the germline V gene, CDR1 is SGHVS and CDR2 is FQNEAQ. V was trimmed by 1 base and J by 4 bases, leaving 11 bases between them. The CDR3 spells CASSLDGQYYEQYF. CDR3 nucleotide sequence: TGTGCCAGCAGCTTAGACGGACAGTATTACGAGCAGTACTTC.

DNA of the CDR3: TGTGCCAGTAGAAAACAGGGGGGTGGTAGGCAGCCCCAGCATTTT. This encodes CASRKQGGGRQPQHF. The chain uses TRBV19 and TRBJ1-5, with 8 bases fitting TRBD1. The germline V gene has CDR1 LNHDA and CDR2 SQIVND (reference sequence). CDR3 length equals 15 residues. Losses at the gene ends were 6 bases for V and 7 bases for J; bases not matched to a gene: 11.

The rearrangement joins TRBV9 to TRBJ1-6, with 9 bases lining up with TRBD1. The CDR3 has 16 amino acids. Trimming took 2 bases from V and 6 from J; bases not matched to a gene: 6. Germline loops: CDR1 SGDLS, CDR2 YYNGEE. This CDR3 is CASSVDRGIFNSPLHF. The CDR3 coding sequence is TGTGCCAGCAGCGTCGACAGGGGGATTTTTAATTCACCCCTCCACTTT.

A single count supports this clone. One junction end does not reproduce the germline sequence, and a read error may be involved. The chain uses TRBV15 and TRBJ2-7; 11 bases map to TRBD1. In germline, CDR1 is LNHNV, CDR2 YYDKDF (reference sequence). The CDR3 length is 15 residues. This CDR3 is CATSRRTGGSNEQYF. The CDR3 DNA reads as TGTGCCACCAGCAGACGGACAGGGGGCTCCAACGAGCAGTACTTC. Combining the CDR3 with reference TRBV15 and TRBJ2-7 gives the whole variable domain DAMVIQNPRYQVTQFGKPVTLSCSQTLNHNVMYWYQQKSSQAPKLLFHYYDKDFNNEADTPDNFQSRRPNTSFCFLDIRSPGLGDTAMYLCATSRRTGGSNEQYFGPGTRLTVT.

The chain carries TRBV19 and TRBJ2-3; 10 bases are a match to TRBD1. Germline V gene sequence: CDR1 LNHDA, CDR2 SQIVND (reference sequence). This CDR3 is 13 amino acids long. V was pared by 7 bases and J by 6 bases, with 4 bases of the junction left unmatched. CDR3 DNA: TGTGCCAGTAAGGGGACAGGGGCGGATACGCAGTATTTT. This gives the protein CASKGTGADTQYF.

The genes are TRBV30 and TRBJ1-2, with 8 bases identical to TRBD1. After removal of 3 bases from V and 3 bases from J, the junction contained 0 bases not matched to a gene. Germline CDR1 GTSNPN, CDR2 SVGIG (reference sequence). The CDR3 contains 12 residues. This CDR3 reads CAWRDRDYGYTF. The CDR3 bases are TGTGCCTGGAGGGACAGGGACTATGGCTACACCTTC.

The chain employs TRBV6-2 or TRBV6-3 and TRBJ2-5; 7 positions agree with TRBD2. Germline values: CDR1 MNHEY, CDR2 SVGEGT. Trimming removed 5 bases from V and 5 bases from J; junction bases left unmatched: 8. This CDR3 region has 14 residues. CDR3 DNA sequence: TGTGCCAGCAGTCTAATCGGGGGGAGGGAGACCCAGTACTTC. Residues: CASSLIGGRETQYF.